This TCR beta chain was recovered during a study of cytomegalovirus exposure and HLA in healthy donors. Study background: One earlier analysis, a look at about 179 million T cells, found almost 120 million unique TCR beta sequences. Of several hundred genotyped donors, around 86% grouped in the Caucasian-associated ancestry cluster. Study-wide results and limits: Fewer N-insertions (relative to the roughly 630-donor mean) were reportedly seen in an Asian-associated ancestry cluster in a later analysis.

With regard to this clone: Its antigen is as yet unknown. At the DNA level, this CDR3 is encoded by other sequences in the same sample as well.

Nominal health characterized the donors when sampled, though unrecorded immune exposures were likely. The V gene end was trimmed by 4 bases and the J gene end by 0 bases; junction bases not matched to a gene: 4. Per the germline V gene, CDR1 is SGDLS and CDR2 is YYNGEE. The CDR3 extends over 14 amino acids. The PCR used 60 Vbeta and 13 Jbeta primers. Libraries were prepared by immunoSEQ multiplex PCR; TCRdb keeps only in-frame clonotypes and omits some of them. Here the sample spans hundreds of thousands of clones, about three quarters being singletons. Sequencing used PBMCs. The genes are TRBV9 and TRBJ2-7, with TRBD1 matching 7 bases. The receptor's source is a woman aged 60-75 years in good health and CMV-seropositive. CDR3 DNA sequence: TGTGCCAGCAGCCCCAGACAGGGCTCCTACGAGCAGTACTTC. It yields the protein CASSPRQGSYEQYF.